The 25 T cell receptor beta chains below were found in one sample sequenced in a study of cytomegalovirus exposure and HLA in healthy donors. PCR primers comprised 60 Vbeta and 13 Jbeta primers. Some clones are missing from TCRdb's copy, which holds only in-frame ones; the method was immunoSEQ multiplex PCR. The data show 100,000 to 150,000 clones, over 70% seen once. Specimen: PBMCs. Receptors originate from a woman younger than 35 in good health and CMV-seronegative.

CDR3 bases: TGTGCCAGCAGCCCAGGGGGACTCACCTATGGCTACACCTTC. This sequence encodes CASSPGGLTYGYTF. This rearrangement joins TRBV11-2 to TRBJ1-2; 7 bases are shared with TRBD1. V shed 5 bases, J shed 4 bases, and the junction held 7 bases outside the gene matches. The CDR3 loop spans 14 amino acids. Germline CDR1 is SGHAT and CDR2 is FQNNGV. The full variable domain, in which reference TRBV11-2 and TRBJ1-2 provide the parts outside the CDR3, is EAGVAQSPRYKIIEKRQSVAFWCNPISGHATLYWYQQILGQGPKLLIQFQNNGVVDDSQLPKDRFSAERLKGVDSTLKIQPAKLEDSAVYLCASSPGGLTYGYTFGSGTRLTVV.

V usage is TRBV29-1 and J usage is TRBJ2-3; 8 bases agree with TRBD2. Germline lookup yields CDR1 SQVTM and CDR2 ANQGSEA. After removal of 4 bases from V and 2 bases from J, the junction contained 8 bases not matched to a gene. This CDR3 contains 15 residues. CDR3 DNA sequence: TGCAGCGTTGCGAGGAGCGGGAGCCCCACAGATACGCAGTATTTT. This gives the protein CSVARSGSPTDTQYF.

This clone was detected only once. The V call is TRBV30, the J call TRBJ2-7, with D tentatively TRBD1 (5 bases). V lost 2 bases to trimming and J lost 1 base, with 9 bases between them. Germline V CDR1 and CDR2: GTSNPN, SVGIG (reference sequence). CDR3 size: 13 residues. The CDR3 region has the DNA TGTGCCTGGAGTCAGGGTTTGTCCTACGAGCAGTACTTC. It encodes CAWSQGLSYEQYF.

The rearrangement links TRBV6-6 to TRBJ2-1; D remains ambiguous. CDR3 length equals 15 residues. V lost 5 bases and J 3 bases, leaving 14 bases between the germline ends. Per the germline V gene, CDR1 is MNHNY and CDR2 is SVGAGI (reference sequence). CDR3 in amino acids: CASSPWQADYNEQFF. The DNA for the CDR3 is TGTGCCAGCAGTCCCTGGCAGGCAGACTACAATGAGCAGTTCTTC.

This clone was detected only once. V usage is TRBV21-1 and J usage is TRBJ1-1; the table's D call TRBD1 went unverified against the DNA. TRBV21-1 is described as a pseudogene. The CDR3 runs to 18 residues. This CDR3 reads CASSKENRIPYMNTEAFF. The CDR3 region has the DNA TGTGCCAGCAGCAAAGAAAACAGAATACCTTACATGAACACTGAAGCTTTCTTT.

V usage is TRBV19 and J usage is TRBJ1-2, with no clear D. The germline V gene encodes CDR1 LNHDA and CDR2 SQIVND (reference sequence). This CDR3 comprises 15 residues. The germline V and J ends were trimmed by 4 bases and 6 bases, with 18 bases remaining between them. The CDR3, as DNA: TGTGCCAGTAGTACCACCGGGGAGGGCTTGAATGGCTACACCTTC. Protein: CASSTTGEGLNGYTF. The full variable domain, its missing parts supplied by reference TRBV19 and TRBJ1-2, is DGGITQSPKYLFRKEGQNVTLSCEQNLNHDAMYWYRQDPGQGLRLIYYSQIVNDFQKGDIAEGYSVSREKKESFPLTVTSAQKNPTAFYLCASSTTGEGLNGYTFGSGTRLTVV.

The chain is built from TRBV27 and TRBJ2-1; possible D gene TRBD2, 6 bases. The CDR3 has 15 amino acids. From germline, CDR1 is MNHEY and CDR2 SMNVEV (reference sequence). Trimming pared 6 bases from V and 0 bases from J, leaving 12 bases between. This CDR3 is CASRLALSSYNEQFF. CDR3 DNA sequence: TGTGCCAGCAGACTAGCTCTTAGCTCCTACAATGAGCAGTTCTTC.

This chain uses TRBV5-1 with TRBJ2-6; unclear D gene. V lost 0 bases and J lost 1, with 8 bases in between. The CDR3 is 16 amino acids. The germline V gene has CDR1 SGHRS and CDR2 YFSETQ. The CDR3 loop is CASSLVSQSGANVLTF. The CDR3 coding sequence is TGCGCCAGCAGCTTGGTTTCCCAGTCTGGGGCCAACGTCCTGACTTTC.

The chain combines TRBV27 with TRBJ1-1, with TRBD1 matching 7 bases. Germline CDR1 and CDR2: MNHEY and SMNVEV (reference sequence). CDR3 length: 14 residues. V dropped 6 bases and J dropped 4; count of bases not matched to a gene: 8. CDR3 nucleotide sequence: TGTGCCAGCAGGCGCCGGGACAGCAGCACTGAAGCTTTCTTT. Amino acids: CASRRRDSSTEAFF.

This chain connects TRBV18 to TRBJ2-7, with D possibly TRBD2 on 7 matching bases. Between the trimmed V and J ends, which lost 4 bases and 6 bases, there was a span of 28 bases. Germline CDR1 KGHSH, CDR2 LQKENI. CDR3 length equals 18 residues. This CDR3 is CASSHKGGDKEPTREQYF. The CDR3, as DNA: TGTGCCAGCTCACATAAGGGAGGGGACAAGGAACCTACTCGCGAGCAGTACTTC.

The V call is TRBV11-2, the J call TRBJ2-1; 8 nucleotides line up with TRBD2. After removal of 3 bases from V and 12 bases from J, the junction contained 10 bases not matched to a gene. The length of the CDR3 is 14 residues. Germline values: CDR1 SGHAT, CDR2 FQNNGV. CDR3 sequence (DNA): TGTGCCAGCAGCTTTCTAGCGGGCTTGTCGGGGCAGTTCTTC. Protein sequence: CASSFLAGLSGQFF. Full variable domain (remainder filled in from reference TRBV11-2 and TRBJ2-1): EAGVAQSPRYKIIEKRQSVAFWCNPISGHATLYWYQQILGQGPKLLIQFQNNGVVDDSQLPKDRFSAERLKGVDSTLKIQPAKLEDSAVYLCASSFLAGLSGQFFGPGTRLTVL.

This clone was seen just once. The rearrangement joins TRBV13 to TRBJ1-2; possibly TRBD1 for D (6 bases). CDR3 length: 15 amino acids. Trimming left V 6 bases short and J 2 bases short, with 16 bases between. Germline V gene lookup returns CDR1 PRHDT and CDR2 FYEKMQ (reference sequence). The CDR3, as DNA: TGTGCCAGCAGTCTAACCCGGGACACCAACTATGGCTACACCTTC. Amino acid sequence: CASSLTRDTNYGYTF.

The genes are TRBV6-5 and TRBJ2-2; TRBD2 matches at 10 bases. Germline CDR1 MNHEY, CDR2 SVGAGI. The CDR3 is made up of 14 amino acids. V was clipped by 7 bases and J by 7 bases; unmatched bases: 6. The CDR3 nucleotides read TGTGCCAGCACCCCCGGACTAGCGGACGGGGAGCTGTTTTTT. This sequence encodes CASTPGLADGELFF.

This clone was counted a single time. CDR3 sequence: CASSPAGDGYEQYF. Written as DNA, the CDR3 is TGCGCCAGCAGTCCAGCGGGAGATGGCTACGAGCAGTACTTC. The chain has TRBV10-1 and TRBJ2-7; 8 bases are a match to TRBD2. The germline V gene encodes CDR1 WNHNN and CDR2 SYGVQD (reference sequence). This CDR3 comprises 14 residues. J was trimmed by 3 bases and V by 5 bases; bases with no gene match: 6.

The rearrangement uses TRBV30 and TRBJ2-5; a possible D gene is TRBD2 (6 bases). Germline V gives CDR1 GTSNPN, CDR2 SVGIG (reference sequence). This CDR3 region has 13 residues. V was pared by 0 bases and J by 4 bases, with 9 bases between. The chain's CDR3 is CAWSVLGGETQYF. The CDR3 DNA reads TGTGCCTGGAGTGTACTGGGAGGAGAGACCCAGTACTTC.

This chain links TRBV9 with TRBJ2-7; TRBD2 aligns across 12 bases. This CDR3 has 15 amino acids. The V segment lost 3 bases and the J segment 3 bases; nucleotides outside the gene matches: 4. Germline V gene lookup returns CDR1 SGDLS and CDR2 YYNGEE. CDR3 in DNA: TGTGCCAGCAGCGAGACTAGCGGGAGACTCTACGAGCAGTACTTC. Translated: CASSETSGRLYEQYF.

This chain joins TRBV4-2 and TRBJ2-1; D perhaps matches TRBD1 (5 bases). Germline CDR1 LGHNA, CDR2 YNFKEQ. The CDR3 spans 16 residues. Trimming removed 4 bases from V and 0 bases from J, with 13 bases in between. The CDR3 is CASSLTQETSYNEQFF. CDR3 nucleotide sequence: TGTGCCAGCAGCCTAACACAGGAGACCTCCTACAATGAGCAGTTCTTC.

The rearrangement links TRBV9 to TRBJ1-2; the D is unclear. Trimming took 4 bases from V and 4 from J, leaving 17 bases between them. Germline V gene lookup returns CDR1 SGDLS and CDR2 YYNGEE. The CDR3 is 15 amino acids. As DNA, the CDR3 is TGTGCCAGCAGCACCACCCGGACTTCGAGCTATGGCTACACCTTC. Encoded protein: CASSTTRTSSYGYTF.

Many counts were recorded for this clone. V is TRBV21-1 and J is TRBJ2-7; the table gives TRBD1 as D, unverified against the DNA. TRBV21-1 is tagged as a pseudogene. This CDR3 spans 20 amino acids. The CDR3 loop is CASSTKLQGDRGISNYEQYF. CDR3 coding DNA: TGTGCCAGCAGCACCAAGCTTCAGGGGGACAGGGGGATCTCGAACTACGAGCAGTACTTC.

Only one count was recorded for this clone. V and J are TRBV5-4 and TRBJ2-7; tentatively, D is TRBD1 (6 bases). The CDR3 is 14 amino acids. With 4 bases removed from V and 2 bases from J, the gap between germline ends came to 13 bases. The V gene's germline CDR1 is SGHNT and CDR2 YYREEE (reference sequence). CDR3 amino acids: CASSTGHPTYEQYF. DNA for the CDR3: TGTGCCAGCAGCACGGGACATCCGACCTACGAGCAGTACTTC.

The chain recombines TRBV6-5 with TRBJ1-1; the D gene is possibly TRBD1 (6 bases). V lost 2 bases and J 2 bases, leaving 9 bases between the germline ends. The CDR3 is 14 residues long. The germline V gene encodes CDR1 MNHEY and CDR2 SVGAGI. CDR3 protein: CASSYVGANTEAFF. The CDR3 DNA is TGTGCCAGCAGTTACGTGGGGGCTAACACTGAAGCTTTCTTT.

The chain links TRBV2 to TRBJ1-1, with D unclear. Trimming pared 4 bases from V and 1 base from J, leaving 4 bases between. The germline gives CDR1 SNHLY, CDR2 FYNNEI. The CDR3 spans 12 residues. CDR3: CASSAGNTEAFF. DNA of the CDR3: TGTGCCAGCAGTGCCGGGAACACTGAAGCTTTCTTT.

This clone has a handful of counts. This sequence joins TRBV6-5 and TRBJ1-4; 7 nucleotides agree with TRBD1. Germline values: CDR1 MNHEY, CDR2 SVGAGI. J was trimmed by 8 bases and V by 1 base; bases with no gene match: 4. The CDR3 consists of 14 residues. The DNA for the CDR3 is TGTGCCAGCAGTTACTACAGGGGTGGCGAAAAACTGTTTTTT. Translating gives CASSYYRGGEKLFF.

CDR3 nucleotide sequence: TGTGCCAGCAGTTTATCGCGGCGGACTAGCGGGAGGTTGACGCAGTATTTT. This translates into CASSLSRRTSGRLTQYF. This chain links TRBV27 with TRBJ2-3, with 14 nucleotides matching TRBD2. CDR3 length equals 17 residues. J gave up 9 bases and V 0 bases, and 8 bases lay outside the gene matches. CDR1 is MNHEY, CDR2 SMNVEV, per germline (reference sequence).

This sequence joins TRBV6-6 and TRBJ1-5; D gene uncertain. V shed 6 bases and J shed 4 bases, with 13 bases lying between them. Germline V lookup: CDR1 MNHNY, CDR2 SVGAGI (reference sequence). This CDR3 has 14 amino acids. CDR3 protein: CASSPSGDNQPQHF. The CDR3 nucleotides read TGTGCCAGCAGCCCCTCCGGAGATAATCAGCCCCAGCATTTT.